The clone carrying this T cell receptor (beta chain) appeared many times. The data stem from a study of breast tumors, draining lymph nodes, adjacent tissues. Axillary draining lymph nodes of breast cancer patients supplied the node samples. TCRdb recomputed calls from the multiplex PCR reads with MiXCR, one row per CDR3 protein. In the table there are around 190,000 distinct CDR3 sequences, roughly 30% of which are singletons. The CDR3 covers 14 residues. V lost 5 bases and J 4 bases, leaving 13 bases between the germline ends. Germline CDR1 is SEHNR and CDR2 is FQNEAQ (reference sequence). The rearrangement uses TRBV7-9 and TRBJ2-3; D might be TRBD2 (5 bases). Input material: axillary lymph node tissue. The receptor comes from a female donor with breast cancer. Some clones in this sample may be carry-over from other donors' samples. CDR3 DNA: TGTGCCAGCAGCGAACACCCGGAGGCAGATACGCAGTATTTT. As protein: CASSEHPEADTQYF. Full variable domain (rest looked up from reference TRBV7-9 and TRBJ2-3): DTGVSQNPRHKITKRGQNVTFRCDPISEHNRLYWYRQTLGQGPEFLTYFQNEAQLEKSRLLSDRFSAERPKGSFSTLEIQRTEQGDSAMYLCASSEHPEADTQYFGPGTRLTVL.